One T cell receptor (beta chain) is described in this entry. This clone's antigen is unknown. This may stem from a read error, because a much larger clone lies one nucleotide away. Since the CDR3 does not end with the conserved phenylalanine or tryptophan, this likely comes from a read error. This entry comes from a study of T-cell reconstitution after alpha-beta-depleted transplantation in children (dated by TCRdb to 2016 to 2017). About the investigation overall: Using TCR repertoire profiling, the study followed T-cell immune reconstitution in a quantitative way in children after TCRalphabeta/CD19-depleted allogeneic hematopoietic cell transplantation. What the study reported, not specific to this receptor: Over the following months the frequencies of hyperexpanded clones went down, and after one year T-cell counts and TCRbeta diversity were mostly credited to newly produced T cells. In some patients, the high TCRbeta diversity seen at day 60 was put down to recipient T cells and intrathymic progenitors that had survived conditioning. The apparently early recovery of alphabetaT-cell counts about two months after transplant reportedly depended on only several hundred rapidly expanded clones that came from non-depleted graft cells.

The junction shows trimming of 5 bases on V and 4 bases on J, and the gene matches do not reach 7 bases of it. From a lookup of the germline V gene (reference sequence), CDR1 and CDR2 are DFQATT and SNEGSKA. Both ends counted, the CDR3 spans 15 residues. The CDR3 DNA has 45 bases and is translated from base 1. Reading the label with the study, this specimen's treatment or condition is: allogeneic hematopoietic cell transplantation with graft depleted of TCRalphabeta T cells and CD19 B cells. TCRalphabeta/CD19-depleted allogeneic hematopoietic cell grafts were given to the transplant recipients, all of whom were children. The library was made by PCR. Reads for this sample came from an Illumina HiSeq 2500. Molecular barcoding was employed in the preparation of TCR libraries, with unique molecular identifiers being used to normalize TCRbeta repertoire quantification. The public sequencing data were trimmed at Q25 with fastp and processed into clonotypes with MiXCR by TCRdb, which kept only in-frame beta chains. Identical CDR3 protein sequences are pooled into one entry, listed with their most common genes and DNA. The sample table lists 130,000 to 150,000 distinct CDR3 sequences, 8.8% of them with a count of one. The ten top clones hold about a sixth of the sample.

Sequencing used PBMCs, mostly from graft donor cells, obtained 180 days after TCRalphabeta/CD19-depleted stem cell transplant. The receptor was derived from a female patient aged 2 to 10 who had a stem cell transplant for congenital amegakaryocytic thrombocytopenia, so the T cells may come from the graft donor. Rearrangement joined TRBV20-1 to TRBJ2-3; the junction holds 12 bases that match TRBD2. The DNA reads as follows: TGCAGTGCTGGGACTAGCGGGTTCCCATCAGATACGCAGTATTTA. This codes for CSAGTSGFPSDTQYL.